This is a list of T cell receptor beta chains from one sample in a study of T cell clones after liver transplantation. Sequencing was performed with immunoSEQ multiplex PCR; in TCRdb, only in-frame clones are kept and a portion is missing. The repertoire holds roughly 70,000 clones, roughly 90% seen once, with approximately 2.5% in the top ten. The sample in question was CD4+ T cells from blood, obtained before liver transplant. The receptors were gathered from a human donor who received a liver transplant. The CDR3 runs from the conserved cysteine through the conserved F or W. The D gene is left open where the match is weak.

d_gene	v_gene	j_gene	CDR3nt	CDR3aa
.	TRBV4-2	TRBJ2-7	TGTGCCAGCAGCCAAGACTCCCTAGCCGGGAACGAGCAGTACTTC	CASSQDSLAGNEQYF
.	TRBV21-1	TRBJ2-7	TGTGCCAGCAGGTCTCGAGGGCCTACCTACGAGCAGTACTTC	CASRSRGPTYEQYF
TRBD1	TRBV4-3	TRBJ2-3	TGCGCCAGCAGCCGCGTGACAGGGGGCTCAGATACGCAGTATTTT	CASSRVTGGSDTQYF
TRBD2	TRBV5-6	TRBJ2-3	TGTGCCAGCAGGGGAGCCCTAGCGGGAGATTTCGATACGCAGTATTTT	CASRGALAGDFDTQYF
.	TRBV5-1	TRBJ2-3	TGCGCCAGCAGCTCAGGGGGGGAACCGGCGCAGTATTTT	CASSSGGEPAQYF
.	TRBV5-6	TRBJ1-5	TGTGCCAGCAGCTTGCGAGACACTTGGAGCAATCAGCCCCAGCATTTT	CASSLRDTWSNQPQHF
.	TRBV30	TRBJ2-7	TGTGCCTGGAGTCTCTCCTTGGTCGAGCAGTACTTC	CAWSLSLVEQYF
.	TRBV28	TRBJ1-2	TGTGCCAGCAGTTTATTGGGCGCCGCGGGCTACACCTTC	CASSLLGAAGYTF
TRBD1	TRBV18	TRBJ1-3	TGTGCCAGCTCGCCCACTGGGACAGGGAACGGAAACACCATATATTTT	CASSPTGTGNGNTIYF
TRBD1	TRBV10-3	TRBJ1-1	TGTGCCACCTCAGGGGGGGGGAACACTGAAGCTTTCTTT	CATSGGGNTEAFF
TRBD1	TRBV5-6	TRBJ1-1	TGTGCCAGCAGCCCGAATAGGGGACAGCTGAACACTGAAGCTTTCTTT	CASSPNRGQLNTEAFF
.	TRBV2	TRBJ1-1	TGTGCCACCCGGGAACCGAACACTGAAGCTTTCTTT	CATREPNTEAFF
.	TRBV29-1	TRBJ1-1	TGCAGCGTTGAGGAACGGGTCCCCGGGGCTGAAGCTTTCTTT	CSVEERVPGAEAFF